The clone carrying this TCR beta chain was detected a few times. As yet, its antigen is unknown. Both iRepertoire HTBI primers and Arm-PCR of CDR3 regions were used to build the TCR beta libraries. TCRdb fed the multiplex PCR reads into MiXCR, producing one record per CDR3 protein. The profile shows about 320,000 distinct CDR3 sequences, 15% to 20% of them singletons. The data originate from a study of regulatory T cells in long-lasting Graves disease. Study-level findings and limits: Favored gene segments in persistent disease were TRBV28, TRBJ1-2 and TRBJ2-5.

Time point given: newly diagnosed GD, antithyroid drugs for less than 3 months. PBMC-derived RNA was used for the TCR library. The CDR3 has 15 residues. Germline V gene data show CDR1 as MDHEN and CDR2 as SYDVKM. Trimming took off 4 bases at V and 2 bases at J, with 9 bases between the two ends. The receptor's source is a female donor with Graves disease. V is TRBV28 and J is TRBJ2-6, with D unclear. The sequences come from peripheral blood mononuclear cells (PBMCs), collected at new diagnosis, from a patient treated with antithyroid drugs. The CDR3 loop is CASSSLPAGANVLTF. The CDR3 region has the DNA TGTGCCAGCAGTTCACTGCCGGCTGGGGCCAACGTCCTGACTTTC.